These 31 T cell receptor beta chains were all obtained from the same sample, sequenced in a study of T cell changes during pregnancy in multiple sclerosis. Here immunoSEQ multiplex PCR was the method, and the copy in TCRdb shows in-frame clones only, minus some. Of tens of thousands of clones in the sample, roughly 90% were seen once. The sample was CD4+ T cells from peripheral blood mononuclear cells, taken after pregnancy. These receptors were collected from a female donor with multiple sclerosis, enrolled in a pregnancy study.

The chain combines TRBV5-1 with TRBJ1-2, with D possibly matching TRBD1 (6 bases). The germline CDR1 and CDR2 sequences are SGHRS and YFSETQ. The length of the CDR3 is 14 residues. V shed 0 bases and J shed 4 bases, with 10 bases lying between them. This chain's CDR3 is CASSLEQGVYGYTF. The CDR3 DNA is TGCGCCAGCAGCTTGGAACAGGGAGTCTATGGCTACACCTTC.

The rearrangement links TRBV7-3 to TRBJ2-2, with D perhaps matching TRBD2 (6 bases). Trimming cost V 6 bases and J 7 bases, with 12 bases left between them. Germline CDR1 is SGHTA and CDR2 is FQGTGA. CDR3 length: 13 residues. This CDR3 reads CASSSLGGGELFF. CDR3 DNA: TGTGCCAGCAGTTCCCTCGGGGGCGGGGAGCTGTTTTTT.

The chain has TRBV6-5 and TRBJ1-1; perhaps TRBD1 as D (5 bases). The germline V gene encodes CDR1 MNHEY and CDR2 SVGAGI. The CDR3 sequence is 15 residues long. Trimming removed 8 bases from V and 0 bases from J, with 16 bases in between. CDR3 residues: CASSTRRGLNTEAFF. The CDR3, as DNA: TGTGCCAGCTCTACCAGGCGGGGGTTGAACACTGAAGCTTTCTTT.

The chain carries TRBV18 and TRBJ1-5; 9 bases are shared with TRBD1. In germline, CDR1 is KGHSH, CDR2 LQKENI. With 6 bases clipped from V and 3 bases from J, the junction kept 6 bases outside the gene matches. The CDR3 extends over 15 amino acids. The CDR3: CASSQQGALNQPQHF. Here the CDR3 DNA reads TGTGCCAGCTCGCAACAGGGGGCTCTCAATCAGCCCCAGCATTTT. Drawing the rest from reference TRBV18 and TRBJ1-5, the complete variable domain is NAGVMQNPRHLVRRRGQEARLRCSPMKGHSHVYWYRQLPEEGLKFMVYLQKENIIDESGMPKERFSAEFPKEGPSILRIQQVVRGDSAAYFCASSQQGALNQPQHFGDGTRLSIL.

This chain links TRBV2 with TRBJ1-1; perhaps TRBD1 as D (5 bases). Germline-derived CDR1 and CDR2 are SNHLY and FYNNEI. This CDR3 has 17 amino acids. Trimming removed 6 bases from V and 6 bases from J, with 26 bases in between. CDR3 nucleotides: TGTGCCAGCAGCCCGCTCGGGGGGAGGGGTACACTGGCTGAAGCTTTCTTT. Translated: CASSPLGGRGTLAEAFF.

This chain joins TRBV19 and TRBJ2-7, with 12 bases fitting TRBD2. V was pared by 5 bases and J by 3 bases, with 11 bases of the junction left unmatched. The CDR3 is 17 amino acids. Per the germline V gene, CDR1 is LNHDA and CDR2 is SQIVND (reference sequence). The CDR3 protein is CASSPAGLAGIFYEQYF. In DNA, the CDR3 is TGTGCCAGTAGTCCGGCCGGACTAGCGGGGATATTCTACGAGCAGTACTTC.

The chain links TRBV6-6 to TRBJ2-5, with D possibly matching TRBD2 (5 bases). Germline-derived CDR1 and CDR2 are MNHNY and SVGAGI (reference sequence). V was shortened by 5 bases and J by 2 bases, with 9 bases between the two germline ends. CDR3 length: 13 residues. CDR3 protein: CASSAPGQETQYF. CDR3 coding DNA: TGTGCCAGCAGTGCCCCGGGGCAAGAGACCCAGTACTTC.

The rearrangement links TRBV29-1 to TRBJ2-3; a weak D match, TRBD2 (6 bases). CDR3 size: 11 residues. Trimming removed 6 bases from V and 2 bases from J, with 6 bases in between. Germline CDR1 and CDR2: SQVTM and ANQGSEA. The CDR3 DNA sequence: TGCAGCGTGGACTACACAGATACGCAGTATTTT. Encoded protein: CSVDYTDTQYF.

J is TRBJ2-7 and V is TRBV18; 9 bases map to TRBD1. CDR3 length equals 15 residues. J gave up 2 bases and V 4 bases, and 6 bases lay outside the gene matches. Per the germline V gene, CDR1 is KGHSH and CDR2 is LQKENI. This CDR3 is CASSRGQGVPYEQYF. The DNA of the CDR3 is TGTGCCAGCTCACGGGGACAGGGAGTCCCCTACGAGCAGTACTTC.

This clone has a single count. The V gene is TRBV7-3, the J gene TRBJ2-1; D unclear. The V gene lost 5 bases and the J gene lost 9 bases, with 17 bases spanning the gap. This CDR3 region has 14 residues. Germline V lookup: CDR1 SGHTA, CDR2 FQGTGA. Written as DNA, the CDR3 is TGTGCCAGCAGCCCACTCGACCCTCCGGGTGAGCAGTTCTTC. Amino acid sequence: CASSPLDPPGEQFF. The entire variable domain, with the rest obtained from reference TRBV7-3 and TRBJ2-1, is as follows: GAGVSQTPSNKVTEKGKYVELRCDPISGHTALYWYRQSLGQGPEFLIYFQGTGAADDSGLPNDRFFAVRPEGSVSTLKIQRTERGDSAVYLCASSPLDPPGEQFFGPGTRLTVL.

The chain links TRBV6-6 to TRBJ1-1; D may be TRBD1 (5 bases). Trimming took 5 bases from V and 1 from J, leaving 14 bases between them. Germline lookup yields CDR1 MNHNY and CDR2 SVGAGI (reference sequence). The CDR3 runs 15 residues. CDR3 DNA sequence: TGTGCCAGCAGTCCCCGGACCGGGGGGAACACTGAAGCTTTCTTT. It encodes CASSPRTGGNTEAFF.

This clone was found once. The rearrangement joins TRBV7-3 to TRBJ1-1; TRBD1 aligns across 7 bases. Looked up from germline, CDR1 is SGHTA and CDR2 is FQGTGA. V lost 5 bases, J lost 3 bases, and 6 bases stayed unmatched. CDR3 size: 14 residues. The CDR3 nucleotides are TGTGCCAGCAGCCCCGGGACAGTCTACACTGAAGCTTTCTTT. Translation: CASSPGTVYTEAFF.

In its sample, this clone was seen a few times. CDR3 loop: CASTVENYGYTF. CDR3 DNA sequence: TGTGCTAGTACAGTGGAAAACTATGGCTACACCTTC. The chain is built from TRBV12-5 and TRBJ1-2; no reliable D call. This CDR3 is 12 amino acids long. V was cut by 8 bases and J by 2 bases, with 9 bases left in between. The V gene's germline CDR1 is LGHNT and CDR2 FRNRAP.

The J gene is TRBJ2-6, the V gene TRBV7-9, with TRBD1 identical over 9 bases. CDR1 is SEHNR, CDR2 FQNEAQ, per germline (reference sequence). V shed 4 bases and J 0 bases; nucleotides not matched to a gene: 4. The CDR3 length is 17 residues. The CDR3 reads CASSSGTGPSGANVLTF. In DNA, the CDR3 is TGTGCCAGCAGCTCCGGGACAGGGCCCTCTGGGGCCAACGTCCTGACTTTC.

The gene calls are TRBV5-6 and TRBJ1-6; TRBD1 matches 8 bases. The CDR3 is 14 amino acids. CDR1 and CDR2 (germline): SGHDT, YYEEEE. The V gene end was trimmed by 0 bases and the J gene end by 9 bases; junction bases not matched to a gene: 2. The CDR3 region is CASSLVQGGSPLHF. The DNA for the CDR3 is TGTGCCAGCAGCTTGGTACAGGGGGGTTCACCCCTCCACTTT.

CDR3 bases: TGTGCCAGCAGCACGGGACAGGGGACCGGGGAGCTGTTTTTT. Its protein is CASSTGQGTGELFF. The chain combines TRBV5-6 with TRBJ2-2; 10 bases match TRBD1. This CDR3 contains 14 residues. Germline V lookup: CDR1 SGHDT, CDR2 YYEEEE. The junction had 2 bases not matched to a gene; V was cut back by 4 bases and J by 5 bases.

V usage is TRBV19 and J usage is TRBJ2-7; 7 bases line up with TRBD2. Per germline, CDR1 LNHDA and CDR2 SQIVND (reference sequence). The length of the CDR3 is 13 residues. J lost 7 bases, V lost 5 bases, and 8 bases had no gene match. The DNA for the CDR3 is TGTGCCAGTAGTCCCAGCGGGGCTACGGAGCAGTACTTC. It specifies CASSPSGATEQYF.

CDR3 amino acids: CASSLRRAGETQYF. Here the CDR3 DNA reads TGTGCCAGCAGCTTACGCAGGGCCGGAGAGACCCAGTACTTC. The chain employs TRBV7-2 and TRBJ2-5, with a possible D match to TRBD1 (5 bases). Trimming took 2 bases from V and 4 from J, leaving 11 bases between them. The CDR3 is 14 amino acids. CDR1 and CDR2 (germline): SGHTA, FQGNSA.

In this sample, this clone turned up a few times. The chain combines TRBV5-4 with TRBJ1-6, with 7 bases matching TRBD1. This CDR3 has 15 amino acids. J lost 8 bases, V lost 5 bases, and 10 bases had no gene match. The germline CDR1 and CDR2 sequences are SGHNT and YYREEE (reference sequence). CDR3 sequence reads: CASSSGTDGYSPLHF. The DNA of the CDR3 is TGTGCCAGCAGTTCCGGGACAGACGGGTATTCACCCCTCCACTTT.

The V call is TRBV18, the J call TRBJ1-1, with 8 bases identical to TRBD1. Germline V gene lookup returns CDR1 KGHSH and CDR2 LQKENI. The CDR3 extends over 15 amino acids. Germline trimming cut 3 bases from V and 3 bases from J; bases unmatched to any gene: 6. CDR3 loop: CASSPMTGADTEAFF. The CDR3 nucleotides read TGTGCCAGCTCACCGATGACAGGGGCGGACACTGAAGCTTTCTTT.

The genes are TRBV28 and TRBJ2-2; TRBD1 might be the D (6 bases). Germline CDR1 MDHEN, CDR2 SYDVKM. This CDR3 is built from 15 residues. V lost 4 bases to trimming and J lost 0 bases, with 9 bases between them. The CDR3 loop reads CASSSGGANTGELFF. In nucleotides, the CDR3 is TGTGCCAGCAGTTCTGGGGGCGCGAACACCGGGGAGCTGTTTTTT.

The sample holds many counts of this clone. This sequence joins TRBV5-6 and TRBJ2-3; D is unclear. Between the trimmed V and J ends, which lost 0 bases and 12 bases, there was a span of 5 bases. This CDR3 region has 10 residues. Germline lookup yields CDR1 SGHDT and CDR2 YYEEEE. In DNA form, the CDR3 reads TGTGCCAGCAGCTTGGGGCCTCAGTATTTT. It specifies CASSLGPQYF.

V gene TRBV7-2 combines with J gene TRBJ1-1, with D hard to call. Germline lookup yields CDR1 SGHTA and CDR2 FQGNSA. V was trimmed by 3 bases and J by 1 base, leaving 6 bases between them. The CDR3 contains 13 residues. CDR3 DNA sequence: TGTGCCAGCAGCTTGCCGGGGAACACTGAAGCTTTCTTT. It codes for CASSLPGNTEAFF. The full variable domain, completed using reference TRBV7-2 and TRBJ1-1, is GAGVSQSPSNKVTEKGKDVELRCDPISGHTALYWYRQSLGQGLEFLIYFQGNSAPDKSGLPSDRFSAERTGGSVSTLTIQRTQQEDSAVYLCASSLPGNTEAFFGQGTRLTVV.

The chain is built from TRBV27 and TRBJ1-1; D call uncertain. Trimming removed 8 bases at V and 1 base at J, with 14 bases between. The CDR3 length is 14 residues. Germline values: CDR1 MNHEY, CDR2 SMNVEV (reference sequence). CDR3 bases: TGTGCCAGCTGCAGAGGCCCTGGGAACACTGAAGCTTTCTTT. This encodes CASCRGPGNTEAFF.

In nucleotides, the CDR3 is TGTGCCAGCAGGAAGGAACAGCAATCTTATGGCTACACCTTC. This codes for CASRKEQQSYGYTF. The V gene is TRBV2, the J gene TRBJ1-2; D remains ambiguous. This CDR3 region has 14 residues. The V end lost 6 bases, the J end lost 5 bases, and 16 bases lay between the germline ends. Germline V lookup: CDR1 SNHLY, CDR2 FYNNEI.

The CDR3 DNA is TGTGCCAGCAGCTTAGACAGGAATGAAAAACTGTTTTTT. Residues: CASSLDRNEKLFF. V and J are TRBV7-3 and TRBJ1-4, with a weak D call TRBD1 (6 bases). With 2 bases removed from V and 5 bases from J, the gap between germline ends came to 6 bases. From germline, CDR1 is SGHTA and CDR2 FQGTGA. The CDR3 is 13 amino acids.

The J gene is TRBJ1-2, the V gene TRBV18; 7 nucleotides line up with TRBD1. The CDR3 is 13 amino acids. The J segment lost 4 bases and the V segment lost 5 bases, leaving 4 bases of the junction unmatched. From germline, CDR1 is KGHSH and CDR2 LQKENI. CDR3 sequence (DNA): TGTGCCAGCTCAGACAGGGACTTCTATGGCTACACCTTC. Amino acids: CASSDRDFYGYTF. The whole variable domain, remainder taken from reference TRBV18 and TRBJ1-2, is NAGVMQNPRHLVRRRGQEARLRCSPMKGHSHVYWYRQLPEEGLKFMVYLQKENIIDESGMPKERFSAEFPKEGPSILRIQQVVRGDSAAYFCASSDRDFYGYTFGSGTRLTVV.

Only one count was recorded for this clone. The J gene is TRBJ2-1, the V gene TRBV4-3, with a possible D match to TRBD1 (6 bases). V lost 1 base and J 12 bases, leaving 10 bases between the germline ends. This CDR3 spans 12 amino acids. Germline values: CDR1 LGHNA, CDR2 YSLEER. CDR3 amino acids: CASSQVGTRQFF. CDR3 DNA sequence: TGCGCCAGCAGCCAAGTGGGGACACGGCAGTTCTTC.

The chain has TRBV23-1 and TRBJ2-4, with D possibly matching TRBD1 (6 bases). TRBV23-1 is treated as an ORF (open reading frame) with a function not yet certain. There are 18 residues in the CDR3. The ends were cut back, 8 bases at V and 0 bases at J, with 23 bases in the middle. As DNA, the CDR3 is TGCGCCAGCTCTCACCCGGGACACGCGAAAGGAGCCAAAAACATTCAGTACTTC. This gives the protein CASSHPGHAKGAKNIQYF.

This chain joins TRBV4-1 and TRBJ1-2, with D maybe TRBD1 (6 bases). The CDR3 runs 13 residues. Trimming stripped 4 bases from V and 4 bases from J, with 10 bases between. Germline V lookup: CDR1 MGHRA, CDR2 YSYEKL. Here the CDR3 reads CASSPGQLYGYTF. As DNA, the CDR3 is TGCGCCAGCAGCCCCGGACAGCTCTATGGCTACACCTTC.

The gene calls are TRBV7-2 and TRBJ2-7; perhaps TRBD1 as D (6 bases). Per the germline V gene, CDR1 is SGHTA and CDR2 is FQGNSA. Trimming pared 5 bases from V and 4 bases from J, leaving 15 bases between. This CDR3 has 14 amino acids. CDR3 region: CASSLRGPLYEQYF. CDR3 DNA sequence: TGTGCCAGCAGCCTCAGGGGTCCCCTGTACGAGCAGTACTTC.